A single sample is the source of the 32 T cell receptor beta chains below, sequenced in a study of T cells after yellow fever vaccination. TCRdb redid the calling of the 5' RACE reads with MiXCR, one entry per CDR3 protein. This sample has 150,000 to 200,000 distinct CDR3 sequences, with about 10% found just once. The specimen was CD8+ T cells sorted from PBMCs, collected 15 days after the yellow fever booster vaccination. Receptors were obtained from a man between 18 and 35 years old who received the YFV17D yellow fever vaccine.

The rearrangement links TRBV5-1 to TRBJ1-3; 7 nucleotides agree with TRBD1. The CDR3 loop spans 14 amino acids. CDR1 and CDR2 from the germline V gene are SGHRS and YFSETQ. Germline trimming cut 2 bases from V and 5 bases from J; bases unmatched to any gene: 4. The CDR3 region is CASSLPGQRNTIYF. Here the CDR3 DNA reads TGCGCCAGCAGCTTACCGGGACAGAGAAACACCATATATTTT.

In its sample, this clonotype was seen a few times. The chain combines TRBV12-3 or TRBV12-4 with TRBJ2-3, with TRBD2 matching over 11 bases. CDR3 length equals 16 residues. V shed 2 bases, J shed 5 bases, and the junction held 6 bases outside the gene matches. CDR3 DNA: TGTGCCAGCAGTTTATTAGCGGGGGGGCCGGGAGATACGCAGTATTTT. Translation gives CASSLLAGGPGDTQYF.

In this sample, this clonotype turned up a few times. The rearrangement links TRBV7-6 to TRBJ2-5; 7 bases map to TRBD1. Trimming cost V 5 bases and J 5 bases; bases outside gene matches: 11. This CDR3 is 15 amino acids long. The V gene's germline CDR1 is SGHVS and CDR2 FNYEAQ. The CDR3 sequence is CASSPRTGAGETQYF. CDR3 DNA: TGTGCCAGCAGCCCCCGGACAGGCGCAGGGGAGACCCAGTACTTC. The full variable domain, with the rest looked up from reference TRBV7-6 and TRBJ2-5, is GAGVSQSPRYKVTKRGQDVALRCDPISGHVSLYWYRQALGQGPEFLTYFNYEAQQDKSGLPNDRFSAERPEGSISTLTIQRTEQRDSAMYRCASSPRTGAGETQYFGPGTRLLVL.

This clonotype was found many times. The chain uses TRBV6-4 and TRBJ1-1; perhaps TRBD1 as D (5 bases). CDR1 MRHNA and CDR2 SNTAGT come from the germline V gene. The germline V and J ends were trimmed by 2 bases and 8 bases, with 12 bases remaining between them. The CDR3 is made up of 13 amino acids. The CDR3 reads CASSDPDNREAFF. CDR3 bases: TGTGCCAGCAGTGACCCGGATAACAGGGAAGCTTTCTTT.

This chain connects TRBV4-3 to TRBJ1-4; maybe TRBD1 (6 bases). Germline CDR1 is LGHNA and CDR2 is YSLEER. The V end lost 1 base, the J end lost 0 bases, and 18 bases lay between the germline ends. This CDR3 comprises 19 residues. The CDR3 DNA follows: TGCGCCAGCAGCCAAGGGAGGGGCAGGGGACTTGCAACTAATGAAAAACTGTTTTTT. This translates into CASSQGRGRGLATNEKLFF.

This clonotype was seen repeatedly, ten times or more. The V and J genes are TRBV6-6 and TRBJ1-4; 8 bases map to TRBD1. J gave up 0 bases and V 3 bases, and 12 bases lay outside the gene matches. This CDR3 is 19 amino acids long. Germline V gene sequence: CDR1 MNHNY, CDR2 SVGAGI (reference sequence). The DNA for the CDR3 is TGTGCCAGCAGTTATGTGGGACAGGAAGTATTTTCAACTAATGAAAAACTGTTTTTT. This gives the protein CASSYVGQEVFSTNEKLFF.

This clonotype has just a few counts. The chain combines TRBV5-1 with TRBJ2-5; D may be TRBD2 (5 bases). Trimming removed 4 bases at V and 1 base at J, with 14 bases between. The CDR3 contains 15 residues. CDR1 is SGHRS, CDR2 YFSETQ, per germline. This CDR3 reads CASSLEGASQETQYF. In DNA form, the CDR3 reads TGCGCCAGCAGCCTCGAGGGTGCCTCCCAAGAGACCCAGTACTTC. Variable domain in full (rest from reference TRBV5-1 and TRBJ2-5): KAGVTQTPRYLIKTRGQQVTLSCSPISGHRSVSWYQQTPGQGLQFLFEYFSETQRNKGNFPGRFSGRQFSNSRSEMNVSTLELGDSALYLCASSLEGASQETQYFGPGTRLLVL.

This sequence joins TRBV7-3 and TRBJ2-3; 7 bases are a match to TRBD2. The CDR3 runs to 14 residues. After removal of 3 bases from V and 5 bases from J, the junction contained 5 bases not matched to a gene. The germline CDR1 and CDR2 sequences are SGHTA and FQGTGA. The CDR3 DNA reads as TGTGCCAGCAGCTTCGGACTAGAAAGAGATACGCAGTATTTT. Its translation: CASSFGLERDTQYF.

This clonotype was recorded a few times. This sequence joins TRBV6-5 and TRBJ2-1; TRBD1 is a possible D gene (7 bases). From germline, CDR1 is MNHEY and CDR2 SVGAGI. The CDR3 is 13 residues long. Trimming stripped 5 bases from V and 5 bases from J, with 10 bases between. CDR3 in amino acids: CASSGRGDNEQFF. The CDR3 nucleotides read TGTGCCAGCAGTGGCAGGGGGGACAATGAGCAGTTCTTC.

This clonotype has a handful of counts. The chain couples TRBV4-1 to TRBJ1-2; possibly TRBD1 for D (5 bases). The CDR3 runs 14 residues. Germline CDR1 and CDR2: MGHRA and YSYEKL. V lost 3 bases, J lost 2 bases, and 10 bases lay in between. In nucleotides, the CDR3 is TGCGCCAGCAGCCAGGGACCGGCGAACTATGGCTACACCTTC. Amino acids: CASSQGPANYGYTF.

This clonotype has a handful of counts. The CDR3 region is CASSDGRQGSNQPQHF. CDR3 in DNA: TGTGCCAGCAGTGATGGGCGACAGGGTAGCAATCAGCCCCAGCATTTT. The chain carries TRBV25-1 and TRBJ1-5, with TRBD1 identical over 7 bases. Germline CDR1 and CDR2: MGHDK and SYGVNS. The ends lost 3 bases at V and 0 bases at J; junction bases unmatched: 5. This CDR3 region has 16 residues. The variable domain in full, with the rest retrieved from reference TRBV25-1 and TRBJ1-5, is EADIYQTPRYLVIGTGKKITLECSQTMGHDKMYWYQQDPGMELHLIHYSYGVNSTEKGDLSSESTVSRIRTEHFPLTLESARPSHTSQYLCASSDGRQGSNQPQHFGDGTRLSIL.

The CDR3 region is CSAQKSGGRVGYTF. The CDR3 DNA reads TGCAGCGCGCAGAAGTCAGGGGGCAGAGTGGGCTACACCTTC. This rearrangement joins TRBV29-1 to TRBJ1-2, with TRBD1 identical over 8 bases. Germline CDR1 reads SQVTM; CDR2 reads ANQGSEA. Trimming took 7 bases from V and 8 from J; bases not matched to a gene: 15. The CDR3 extends over 14 amino acids. The variable domain in full, completed from reference TRBV29-1 and TRBJ1-2, reads SAVISQKPSRDICQRGTSLTIQCQVDSQVTMMFWYRQQPGQSLTLIATANQGSEATYESGFVIDKFPISRPNLTFSTLTVSNMSPEDSSIYLCSAQKSGGRVGYTFGSGTRLTVV.

The chain is built from TRBV7-2 and TRBJ2-7, with TRBD1 as a possible D gene (5 bases). The germline V gene encodes CDR1 SGHTA and CDR2 FQGNSA. The CDR3 contains 13 residues. V was clipped by 5 bases and J by 3 bases, with 11 bases between them. The CDR3, as DNA: TGTGCCAGCAGCCCCGGACACGGCTACGAGCAGTACGTC. It encodes CASSPGHGYEQYV.

The chain joins TRBV7-6 to TRBJ2-1; 8 positions match TRBD1. CDR1 is SGHVS, CDR2 FNYEAQ, per germline. V lost 0 bases, J lost 8 bases, and 3 bases stayed unmatched. This CDR3 contains 14 residues. The CDR3 bases are TGTGCCAGCAGCTTAGCGGCAGGGGGCCATGAGCAGTTCTTC. Its protein product is CASSLAAGGHEQFF.

V usage is TRBV5-1 and J usage is TRBJ2-3; D is perhaps TRBD1 (5 bases). The CDR3 has 15 residues. Germline V gene data show CDR1 as SGHRS and CDR2 as YFSETQ. Between the trimmed V and J ends, which lost 2 bases and 1 base, there was a span of 11 bases. The CDR3 sequence is CASSFPDNGTDTQYF. As DNA, the CDR3 is TGCGCCAGCAGCTTCCCGGACAACGGCACAGATACGCAGTATTTT.

This clonotype was detected only a few times. V usage is TRBV6-5 and J usage is TRBJ2-3, with D possibly TRBD2 on 5 matching bases. Germline V gives CDR1 MNHEY, CDR2 SVGAGI. CDR3 size: 18 residues. Trimming shortened V by 6 bases and J by 0 bases, and 22 bases separated the two germline ends. In DNA form, the CDR3 reads TGTGCCAGCAGGCACCACTCGGGGTTAACGGGGAGCACAGATACGCAGTATTTT. Translating it yields CASRHHSGLTGSTDTQYF.

As DNA, the CDR3 is TGTGCCAGCAGCTCCGCCGTAGCCAAAAACATTCAGTACTTC. Translation: CASSSAVAKNIQYF. J is TRBJ2-4 and V is TRBV7-2; D remains unclear. Germline loops: CDR1 SGHTA, CDR2 FQGNSA. Trimming cost V 4 bases and J 0 bases, with 7 bases left between them. The CDR3 consists of 14 residues.

V usage is TRBV10-2 and J usage is TRBJ2-7; TRBD2 matches 9 bases. Germline V gene sequence: CDR1 WSHSY, CDR2 SAAADI. The CDR3 spans 17 residues. Trimming at V came to 2 bases and at J to 1 base, leaving 9 bases not matched to a gene. The CDR3 nucleotides read TGCGCCAGCAGTGAGATAGCGGGGGAGAGGCTGTCCTACGAGCAGTACTTC. It codes for CASSEIAGERLSYEQYF.

This chain joins TRBV15 and TRBJ2-7, with a weak D call TRBD2 (6 bases). The germline CDR1 and CDR2 sequences are LNHNV and YYDKDF (reference sequence). The CDR3 has 14 amino acids. Trimming cost V 0 bases and J 2 bases, with 8 bases left between them. CDR3 sequence: CATSRDGGTYEQYF. The CDR3 bases are TGTGCCACCAGCAGAGATGGCGGGACCTACGAGCAGTACTTC.

This clonotype has ten or more counts. The chain couples TRBV12-3 or TRBV12-4 to TRBJ2-5; D possibly corresponds to TRBD2 (6 bases). The CDR3 contains 15 residues. V gave up 4 bases and J gave up 5 bases, with 17 bases separating them. The CDR3: CASSSGQGLRETQYF. In DNA, the CDR3 is TGTGCCAGCAGTTCCGGCCAGGGACTCAGGGAGACCCAGTACTTC.

The CDR3 protein is CASSPAHLGEPDTQYF. In nucleotides, the CDR3 is TGTGCCAGCAGCCCGGCCCACCTGGGGGAGCCAGATACGCAGTATTTT. The chain combines TRBV7-9 with TRBJ2-3; D is perhaps TRBD1 or TRBD2 (5 bases each). Germline lookup yields CDR1 SEHNR and CDR2 FQNEAQ (reference sequence). The CDR3 contains 16 residues. With 5 bases removed from V and 4 bases from J, the gap between germline ends came to 19 bases. The variable domain in full, with the rest retrieved from reference TRBV7-9 and TRBJ2-3, is DTGVSQNPRHKITKRGQNVTFRCDPISEHNRLYWYRQTLGQGPEFLTYFQNEAQLEKSRLLSDRFSAERPKGSFSTLEIQRTEQGDSAMYLCASSPAHLGEPDTQYFGPGTRLTVL.

This clonotype was detected a few times. The V gene is TRBV12-3 or TRBV12-4, the J gene TRBJ1-2, with TRBD1 as a possible D gene (5 bases). This CDR3 is built from 14 residues. With 1 base removed from V and 2 bases from J, the gap between germline ends came to 8 bases. The CDR3 sequence is CASSLGQTNYGYTF. The CDR3 DNA reads TGTGCCAGCAGTTTAGGACAGACAAACTATGGCTACACCTTC.

The chain combines TRBV9 with TRBJ2-7, with TRBD1 identical over 8 bases. CDR1 and CDR2 from the germline V gene are SGDLS and YYNGEE. The V segment lost 3 bases and the J segment 3 bases; nucleotides outside the gene matches: 5. The CDR3 contains 14 residues. CDR3 sequence reads: CASSAGQGGYEQYF. The CDR3 DNA reads as TGTGCCAGCAGCGCCGGACAGGGCGGCTACGAGCAGTACTTC.

V gene TRBV4-1 combines with J gene TRBJ1-2; TRBD1 matches at 8 bases. The CDR3 contains 17 residues. From germline, CDR1 is MGHRA and CDR2 YSYEKL. Trimming cost V 1 base and J 1 base; bases outside gene matches: 8. The CDR3 bases are TGCGCCAGCAGCCAAGTAAAGGGTGGACAGGGTAACTATGGCTACACCTTC. It encodes CASSQVKGGQGNYGYTF.

This clonotype was seen only a few times. The chain recombines TRBV9 with TRBJ2-7, with D possibly TRBD2 on 5 matching bases. Trimming took off 4 bases at V and 5 bases at J, with 19 bases between the two ends. In germline, CDR1 is SGDLS, CDR2 YYNGEE. This CDR3 comprises 15 residues. The CDR3 is CASSPRGVRDDEQYF. The CDR3 DNA reads TGTGCCAGCAGCCCCCGCGGCGTCCGGGATGACGAGCAGTACTTC.

A few counts support this clonotype. The CDR3 nucleotides read TGCGCCAGCAGCTTCGCCCGGGGGGGGGCCTACGAGCAGTACTTC. This sequence encodes CASSFARGGAYEQYF. This rearrangement joins TRBV5-1 to TRBJ2-7, with TRBD2 matching over 8 bases. V lost 2 bases and J lost 2; bases outside the gene matches: 6. Germline-derived CDR1 and CDR2 are SGHRS and YFSETQ. CDR3 length: 15 amino acids.

The rearrangement links TRBV7-2 to TRBJ2-5; TRBD2 aligns across 9 bases. The CDR3 consists of 15 residues. V shed 4 bases and J 1 base; nucleotides not matched to a gene: 4. The V gene's germline CDR1 is SGHTA and CDR2 FQGNSA. The CDR3 region has the DNA TGTGCCAGCAGCTCGAGACTAGCGGTCCAAGAGACCCAGTACTTC. Encoded protein: CASSSRLAVQETQYF.

This chain joins TRBV12-3 or TRBV12-4 and TRBJ2-3, with a weak D call TRBD2 (7 bases). Trimming shortened V by 3 bases and J by 8 bases, and 15 bases separated the two germline ends. The CDR3 has 14 residues. This CDR3 is CASSFRGGAATQYF. CDR3 nucleotides: TGTGCCAGCAGTTTTAGAGGGGGGGCAGCTACGCAGTATTTT.

V is TRBV5-1 and J is TRBJ2-7, with 7 bases aligning to TRBD1. This CDR3 is built from 15 residues. Germline-derived CDR1 and CDR2 are SGHRS and YFSETQ. After removal of 4 bases from V and 3 bases from J, the junction contained 10 bases not matched to a gene. CDR3 nucleotides: TGCGCCAGCAGCCCGACCGGGACAGAGTTCTACGAGCAGTACTTC. The encoded protein is CASSPTGTEFYEQYF.

This clonotype turned up a few times. The CDR3 loop reads CASSQAPQPHTIYF. As DNA, the CDR3 is TGTGCCAGCAGCCAAGCGCCGCAGCCCCACACCATATATTTT. The rearrangement uses TRBV14 and TRBJ1-3; D call uncertain. This CDR3 is built from 14 residues. Trimming stripped 1 base from V and 8 bases from J, with 12 bases between. Germline V lookup: CDR1 SGHDN, CDR2 FVKESK. Combining the CDR3 with reference TRBV14 and TRBJ1-3 gives the whole variable domain EAGVTQFPSHSVIEKGQTVTLRCDPISGHDNLYWYRRVMGKEIKFLLHFVKESKQDESGMPNNRFLAERTGGTYSTLKVQPAELEDSGVYFCASSQAPQPHTIYFGEGSWLTVV.

This rearrangement joins TRBV4-3 to TRBJ1-4, with TRBD1 matching over 7 bases. Germline CDR1 and CDR2: LGHNA and YSLEER. This CDR3 comprises 16 residues. V trimming: 4 bases; J trimming: 5 bases; junction bases outside the gene matches: 10. The CDR3 is CASSPWIGTANEKLFF. The CDR3 DNA is TGCGCCAGCAGCCCCTGGATCGGGACAGCAAATGAAAAACTGTTTTTT.

This clonotype was counted a few times. The chain has TRBV7-9 and TRBJ1-2; TRBD1 might be the D (5 bases). With 2 bases removed from V and 8 bases from J, the gap between germline ends came to 21 bases. This CDR3 contains 16 residues. Germline loops: CDR1 SEHNR, CDR2 FQNEAQ (reference sequence). The CDR3 region is CASSLQLEEGLEGYTF. For the CDR3, the DNA is TGTGCCAGCAGCTTACAGCTCGAGGAGGGGCTCGAGGGCTACACCTTC.